What follows are 5 T cell receptor beta chains derived from one specimen sequenced in a study of blood T cell repertoires in COVID-19. The table came from immunoSEQ multiplex PCR; TCRdb's copy has only in-frame clones and leaves some out. The sample has some 400,000 clones, 75% to 90% seen once. The source material was PBMCs or T cells enriched from blood (not recorded which). The source is a young man who had recovered from COVID-19.

CDR3 amino acids: CSVTEGHYGYTF. Written as DNA, the CDR3 is TGCAGCGTTACGGAGGGCCACTATGGCTACACCTTC. J is TRBJ1-2 and V is TRBV29-1; the D is unclear. The CDR3 has 12 residues. V was pared by 5 bases and J by 3 bases, with 10 bases between. Germline loops: CDR1 SQVTM, CDR2 ANQGSEA. Full variable domain (outside the CDR3, taken from reference TRBV29-1 and TRBJ1-2): SAVISQKPSRDICQRGTSLTIQCQVDSQVTMMFWYRQQPGQSLTLIATANQGSEATYESGFVIDKFPISRPNLTFSTLTVSNMSPEDSSIYLCSVTEGHYGYTFGSGTRLTVV.

The V gene is TRBV5-1, the J gene TRBJ2-7; 7 bases agree with TRBD1. V dropped 6 bases and J dropped 7; count of bases not matched to a gene: 16. The germline V gene encodes CDR1 SGHRS and CDR2 YFSETQ. The CDR3 contains 15 residues. CDR3 in DNA: TGCGCCAGCACCCCTGAAGGGACAGTGCTTTCGGAGCAGTACTTC. It translates to CASTPEGTVLSEQYF.

The genes are TRBV10-1 and TRBJ2-7, with TRBD2 matching 14 bases. Losses at the gene ends were 1 base for V and 11 bases for J; bases not matched to a gene: 13. The CDR3 is made up of 17 amino acids. Germline V gene lookup returns CDR1 WNHNN and CDR2 SYGVQD (reference sequence). CDR3 sequence (DNA): TGCGCCAGCAGTGAGTTACAAACCGGGACTAGCGGGAGAGTTGAGTACTTC. Amino acid sequence: CASSELQTGTSGRVEYF.

This clone was found once. The chain joins TRBV27 to TRBJ2-1; D gene uncertain. The CDR3 covers 12 residues. Per germline, CDR1 MNHEY and CDR2 SMNVEV (reference sequence). With 3 bases removed from V and 8 bases from J, the gap between germline ends came to 8 bases. The CDR3 loop reads CASSLSGHEQFF. The CDR3, as DNA: TGTGCCAGCAGTTTGTCAGGCCATGAGCAGTTCTTC.

The rearrangement joins TRBV5-1 to TRBJ2-3, with 8 bases fitting TRBD2. V lost 4 bases to trimming and J lost 2 bases; unmatched junction nucleotides: 6. CDR1 and CDR2 from the germline V gene are SGHRS and YFSETQ. The CDR3 spans 15 residues. The CDR3 spells CASSHGTSNTDTQYF. The CDR3 DNA is TGCGCCAGCAGCCACGGGACTAGTAACACAGATACGCAGTATTTT.